The 24 T cell receptor beta chains presented below share a single source sample, sequenced in a study of siplizumab effects on memory and regulatory T cells. The authors kept the mixed lymphocyte reaction cells in coculture at 37°C for more than five days. Clones were read by immunoSEQ multiplex PCR, and TCRdb kept only the in-frame ones, dropping some. The sample contains around 20,000 clones, more than 35% of which appear only once. These receptors have no known antigen. The material sequenced was CFSE-low (dividing) CD4+ T cells sorted from an allogeneic mixed lymphocyte reaction. These receptors all stem from a human donor in good health; the cells came from an allogeneic mixed lymphocyte reaction.

This clone showed up just a few times. The rearrangement links TRBV18 to TRBJ1-1; D is unresolved. Germline CDR1 reads KGHSH; CDR2 reads LQKENI. There are 13 residues in the CDR3. V was shortened by 3 bases and J by 0 bases, with 5 bases between the two germline ends. The CDR3: CASSPDMNTEAFF. The CDR3 nucleotides read TGTGCCAGCTCACCCGACATGAACACTGAAGCTTTCTTT.

The chain employs TRBV7-3 and TRBJ2-1, with D unclear. Germline loops: CDR1 SGHTA, CDR2 FQGTGA. The CDR3 contains 14 residues. V dropped 3 bases and J dropped 6 bases, with 12 bases sitting between them. The CDR3: CASSFVPLPNEQFF. CDR3 DNA: TGTGCCAGCAGCTTCGTCCCCTTACCCAATGAGCAGTTCTTC.

The CDR3, as DNA: TGTGCCAGCAGCCCGGAGACAGGGGCCTATGGCTACACCTTC. Protein: CASSPETGAYGYTF. The J gene is TRBJ1-2, the V gene TRBV6-6; 8 nucleotides align to TRBD1. The CDR3 length is 14 residues. The germline V gene encodes CDR1 MNHNY and CDR2 SVGAGI (reference sequence). Unmatched junction bases numbered 7, after V lost 6 bases and J lost 4 bases.

The chain links TRBV18 to TRBJ1-3; 7 nucleotides match TRBD1. CDR3 size: 14 residues. V shed 1 base and J 8 bases; nucleotides not matched to a gene: 5. CDR1 and CDR2 (germline): KGHSH, LQKENI. The CDR3 DNA follows: TGTGCCAGCTCACCACTTGCAGGGGGAGACACCATATATTTT. Encoded protein: CASSPLAGGDTIYF.

This clone is medium-sized. This sequence joins TRBV7-6 and TRBJ2-2, with TRBD2 matching 8 bases. J gave up 4 bases and V 0 bases, and 1 base lay outside the gene matches. The CDR3 length is 15 residues. The germline V gene has CDR1 SGHVS and CDR2 FNYEAQ. The CDR3 is CASSLAGLVTGELFF. For the CDR3, the DNA is TGTGCCAGCAGCTTAGCGGGACTAGTCACCGGGGAGCTGTTTTTT.

This clone was seen only a few times. This chain connects TRBV7-2 to TRBJ2-5; 7 nucleotides match TRBD2. The CDR3 totals 15 residues. Germline CDR1 SGHTA, CDR2 FQGNSA. With 4 bases clipped from V and 4 bases from J, the junction kept 9 bases outside the gene matches. CDR3 loop: CASSSDSGGLETQYF. The DNA for the CDR3 is TGTGCCAGCAGCTCCGACTCCGGGGGGTTAGAGACCCAGTACTTC.

This chain uses TRBV5-1 with TRBJ2-5; D is unresolved. The germline CDR1 and CDR2 sequences are SGHRS and YFSETQ. V dropped 4 bases and J dropped 0 bases, with 1 base sitting between them. The CDR3 is 11 residues long. CDR3 nucleotide sequence: TGCGCCAGCAGCGACCAAGAGACCCAGTACTTC. Its translation is CASSDQETQYF.

J is TRBJ2-7 and V is TRBV5-5, with unresolved D. CDR1 and CDR2 from the germline V gene are SGHKS and YYEKEE (reference sequence). The CDR3 is 16 amino acids. Between the trimmed V and J ends, which lost 4 bases and 0 bases, there was a span of 17 bases. As DNA, the CDR3 is TGTGCCAGCAGCGGAAGACCGGGTCGCTCCTCCTACGAGCAGTACTTC. It encodes CASSGRPGRSSYEQYF.

The J gene is TRBJ1-3, the V gene TRBV30; D remains unclear. CDR1 is GTSNPN and CDR2 is SVGIG in the germline V gene (reference sequence). CDR3 length equals 13 residues. V shed 4 bases and J shed 0 bases, with 7 bases lying between them. CDR3 loop: CAWTVNSGNTIYF. CDR3 nucleotides: TGTGCCTGGACAGTAAACTCTGGAAACACCATATATTTT.

The chain combines TRBV28 with TRBJ2-7, with a tentative D call TRBD1 (5 bases). Germline CDR1 reads MDHEN; CDR2 reads SYDVKM. The CDR3 sequence is 13 residues long. V lost 7 bases to trimming and J lost 4 bases, with 14 bases between them. CDR3 sequence reads: CASTGRAAYEQYF. As DNA, the CDR3 is TGTGCCAGCACTGGCAGGGCGGCGTACGAGCAGTACTTC.

The chain carries TRBV5-4 and TRBJ2-3; 7 bases map to TRBD2. The CDR3 has 15 residues. V was clipped by 0 bases and J by 1 base; unmatched bases: 2. Germline loops: CDR1 SGHNT, CDR2 YYREEE (reference sequence). For the CDR3, the DNA is TGTGCCAGCAGCTTGGGTCGGGGGGGCACAGATACGCAGTATTTT. This codes for CASSLGRGGTDTQYF.

The rearrangement uses TRBV7-6 and TRBJ1-2, with D perhaps TRBD1 (5 bases). CDR1 SGHVS and CDR2 FNYEAQ come from the germline V gene. This CDR3 spans 14 amino acids. V dropped 2 bases and J dropped 5 bases, with 12 bases sitting between them. CDR3 coding DNA: TGTGCCAGCAGCTTACGCGACGGGGGTTATGGCTACACCTTC. It codes for CASSLRDGGYGYTF.

This clone was observed a handful of times. The V and J genes are TRBV12-2 and TRBJ2-5; the table gives TRBD2 as D, unverified against the DNA. TRBV12-2 represents a pseudogene. CDR3 length equals 16 residues. The CDR3 protein is CASRLASGGATETQYF. DNA for the CDR3: TGTGCAAGTCGCTTGGCTAGCGGGGGGGCGACAGAGACCCAGTACTTC.

This clone has a handful of counts. The chain couples TRBV15 to TRBJ1-4; D not certain. The CDR3 runs to 14 residues. Germline CDR1 and CDR2: LNHNV and YYDKDF (reference sequence). The V and J ends lost 3 bases and 4 bases respectively, with 9 bases between them. CDR3 protein: CATSRREDNEKLFF. The CDR3 DNA sequence: TGTGCCACCAGCAGGCGAGAGGATAATGAAAAACTGTTTTTT.

The gene calls are TRBV5-4 and TRBJ2-3; D is ambiguous. V was pared by 3 bases and J by 5 bases, with 16 bases between. This CDR3 is built from 15 residues. Germline V gene lookup returns CDR1 SGHNT and CDR2 YYREEE (reference sequence). The chain's CDR3 is CASSSLKTVKDTQYF. The CDR3 coding sequence is TGTGCCAGCAGCTCCCTAAAGACCGTTAAAGATACGCAGTATTTT.

J is TRBJ1-6 and V is TRBV10-3, with TRBD1 matching over 10 bases. The germline V gene encodes CDR1 ENHRY and CDR2 SYGVKD. The CDR3 consists of 14 residues. V lost 10 bases and J lost 9; bases outside the gene matches: 9. As DNA, the CDR3 is TGTGCCAGCAGGGGGACAGGGGCCTTTTCACCCCTCCACTTT. Protein sequence: CASRGTGAFSPLHF.

The chain is built from TRBV7-7 and TRBJ2-7; D is uncertain. CDR3 length: 15 amino acids. CDR1 SSHAT and CDR2 FNYEAQ come from the germline V gene (reference sequence). V lost 1 base and J lost 0, with 10 bases in between. For the CDR3, the DNA is TGTGCCAGCAGCTTAGACCACAGCAGCTCCTACGAGCAGTACTTC. As protein: CASSLDHSSSYEQYF. The full variable domain, with the rest looked up from reference TRBV7-7 and TRBJ2-7, is GAGVSQSPRYKVTKRGQDVTLRCDPISSHATLYWYQQALGQGPEFLTYFNYEAQPDKSGLPSDRFSAERPEGSISTLTIQRTEQRDSAMYRCASSLDHSSSYEQYFGPGTRLTVT.

The chain is built from TRBV4-1 and TRBJ2-6; D is unclear. Trimming removed 5 bases at V and 5 bases at J, with 22 bases between. The CDR3 is 18 amino acids. CDR1 and CDR2 (germline): MGHRA, YSYEKL. DNA for the CDR3: TGCGCCAGCAGCTTGCTCCCAGAACCACAAAGTCGGGCCAACGTCCTGACTTTC. Its protein product is CASSLLPEPQSRANVLTF.

This clone has only a few counts. The chain employs TRBV18 and TRBJ2-5, with a weak D call TRBD2 (5 bases). V gave up 0 bases and J gave up 4 bases, with 6 bases separating them. Germline V CDR1 and CDR2: KGHSH, LQKENI. The CDR3 sequence is 13 residues long. The CDR3 here is CASSPPGRETQYF. In DNA, the CDR3 is TGTGCCAGCTCACCACCGGGGAGAGAGACCCAGTACTTC.

This clone was observed a few times. The rearrangement joins TRBV28 to TRBJ1-4; D is perhaps TRBD1 (6 bases). This CDR3 has 12 residues. CDR1 and CDR2 (germline): MDHEN, SYDVKM. Deletions cut 11 bases from V and 5 bases from J, with 12 bases between. The CDR3 loop is CAGGTLNEKLFF. In DNA form, the CDR3 reads TGTGCCGGGGGGACATTGAATGAAAAACTGTTTTTT.

This chain joins TRBV29-1 and TRBJ1-2; 7 bases map to TRBD1. V dropped 3 bases and J dropped 10; count of bases not matched to a gene: 8. The germline gives CDR1 SQVTM, CDR2 ANQGSEA. This CDR3 has 12 amino acids. CDR3 DNA: TGCAGCGTTGACTCAGGGGGGCATGTCTACACCTTC. The encoded protein is CSVDSGGHVYTF.

This sequence joins TRBV18 and TRBJ2-1; 9 bases agree with TRBD1. Germline V CDR1 and CDR2: KGHSH, LQKENI. V shed 3 bases and J 3 bases; nucleotides not matched to a gene: 9. The CDR3 runs 17 residues. CDR3 in DNA: TGTGCCAGCTCACCTACGGACAGGGGAAGGGGCTACAATGAGCAGTTCTTC. Translation: CASSPTDRGRGYNEQFF.

CDR3 coding DNA: TGTGCCAGCAGTTATAGCGGGGGAGATCAGACCCAGTACTTC. This gives the protein CASSYSGGDQTQYF. The J gene is TRBJ2-5, the V gene TRBV6-4, with 9 bases that match TRBD2. Germline V gene lookup returns CDR1 MRHNA and CDR2 SNTAGT. This CDR3 is built from 14 residues. V trimming: 5 bases; J trimming: 6 bases; junction bases outside the gene matches: 7.

The chain is built from TRBV6-6 and TRBJ2-3; 7 nucleotides agree with TRBD2. There are 15 residues in the CDR3. Germline lookup yields CDR1 MNHNY and CDR2 SVGAGI (reference sequence). V was pared by 5 bases and J by 0 bases, with 5 bases of the junction left unmatched. The CDR3 bases are TGTGCCAGCAGTGATCCTAGCGGTAGCACAGATACGCAGTATTTT. Protein sequence: CASSDPSGSTDTQYF.